This is a list of T cell receptor beta chains from one sample in a study of vaccination effects on CD4 cells after COVID-19. Here immunoSEQ multiplex PCR was the method, and the copy in TCRdb shows in-frame clones only, minus some. The profile shows about 59,000 clones, around 82% of them singletons. Which antigens these TCRs recognize remains unknown. This specimen consisted of CD4+ T cells from PBMCs cultured with HCoV-OC43 spike peptides, obtained after COVID-19 vaccination. The receptors stem from a human donor who received a COVID-19 vaccine. The CDR3 runs from the conserved cysteine through the conserved F or W. The D gene is left open where the match is weak. Only some rows state a clone size, as once, few, many or a class for expanded clones.

clone_size j_call v_call d_call cdr3_aa cdr3_nt
NA TRBJ1-1 TRBV24-1 NA CATSDPPGTEAFF TGTGCCACCAGCGACCCCCCGGGGACTGAAGCTTTCTTT
NA TRBJ1-2 TRBV5-1 TRBD1 CASSTGDGNYGYTF TGCGCCAGCAGTACAGGGGACGGAAACTATGGCTACACCTTC
NA TRBJ2-5 TRBV18 TRBD2 CASSPRLAGEETQYF TGTGCCAGCTCACCAAGGCTAGCGGGCGAAGAGACCCAGTACTTC
NA TRBJ1-4 TRBV30 NA CASELFGNEKLFF TGTGCCTCCGAGCTCTTCGGTAATGAAAAACTGTTTTTT
few TRBJ2-2 TRBV2 TRBD2 CASSRLAGQNTGELFF TGTGCCAGCAGTCGATTAGCGGGGCAGAACACCGGGGAGCTGTTTTTT
NA TRBJ2-1 TRBV14 NA CASSQENFGTPSSYNEQFF TGTGCCAGCAGCCAAGAAAATTTTGGGACGCCGTCCTCCTACAATGAGCAGTTCTTC
NA TRBJ1-5 TRBV6-5 NA CASSSGFGQPQHF TGTGCCAGCAGCTCAGGGTTTGGACAGCCCCAGCATTTT
NA TRBJ1-2 TRBV2 NA CASRQGDYGYTF TGTGCCAGCAGACAGGGCGACTATGGCTACACCTTC
NA TRBJ1-3 TRBV6-5 NA CASRVGFSGNTIYF TGTGCCAGCAGGGTCGGATTCTCTGGAAACACCATATATTTT
NA TRBJ2-5 TRBV7-2 NA CASSNRRSETQYF TGTGCCAGCAGCAATCGGAGGTCCGAGACCCAGTACTTC
once TRBJ2-5 TRBV25-1 NA CASSDPHGRTTAQYF TGTGCCAGCAGTGACCCCCACGGACGTACCACGGCCCAGTACTTC
NA TRBJ1-5 TRBV25-1 NA CASSFGSLNQPQHF TGTGCCAGCAGCTTCGGCAGCCTCAATCAGCCCCAGCATTTT
NA TRBJ1-2 TRBV25-1 NA CASSGDRNIGGYTF TGTGCCAGCAGTGGCGACAGGAACATCGGGGGCTACACCTTC
NA TRBJ1-2 TRBV6-5 NA CASIKPGISGGYTF TGTGCCAGCATTAAACCGGGGATTTCAGGGGGCTACACCTTC
NA TRBJ2-2 TRBV25-1 TRBD2 CASSEWTSGRTGELFF TGTGCCAGCAGTGAATGGACTAGCGGTCGCACCGGGGAGCTGTTTTTT
NA TRBJ1-1 TRBV19 NA CASSIDRGMNTEAFF TGTGCCAGTAGTATAGACCGGGGGATGAACACTGAAGCTTTCTTT
NA TRBJ2-5 TRBV7-2 TRBD2 CASSAWGGEETQYF TGTGCCAGCAGCGCCTGGGGGGGGGAAGAGACCCAGTACTTC
few TRBJ1-2 TRBV10-3 TRBD1 CAISDRTGWAGEPTF TGTGCCATCAGTGATCGGACAGGGTGGGCTGGAGAGCCGACCTTC
once TRBJ2-3 TRBV18 TRBD1 CASSPPAPRDRDSDTQYF TGTGCCAGCTCACCACCGGCTCCTCGGGACAGGGATTCAGATACGCAGTATTTT
once TRBJ1-5 TRBV18 NA CASSPILNQPQHF TGTGCCAGCTCACCAATTTTGAATCAGCCCCAGCATTTT
once TRBJ2-2 TRBV5-1 TRBD2 CASSWGTSDTGELFF TGCGCCAGCAGCTGGGGGACTAGCGACACCGGGGAGCTGTTTTTT
NA TRBJ2-3 TRBV2 NA CASGGAEDTQYF TGTGCCAGCGGGGGGGCGGAAGATACGCAGTATTTT
NA TRBJ2-3 TRBV6-5 NA CASSYLASTDTQYF TGTGCCAGCAGTTACCTTGCTAGCACAGATACGCAGTATTTT
NA TRBJ1-2 TRBV5-1 TRBD1 CASSPGQENYGYTF TGCGCCAGCAGCCCCGGACAGGAGAACTATGGCTACACCTTC
NA TRBJ2-1 TRBV2 NA CASQGSGSYNEQFF TGTGCCAGCCAAGGAAGCGGCTCCTACAATGAGCAGTTCTTC
NA TRBJ2-6 TRBV21-1 NA CASSKAKTGTLSSGANVLTF TGTGCCAGCAGCAAAGCCAAAACCGGGACTTTGAGTTCTGGGGCCAACGTCCTGACTTTC
NA TRBJ1-4 TRBV12-5 NA CASGLRQGTEKLFF TGTGCTAGTGGTTTGAGGCAGGGTACTGAAAAACTGTTTTTT
NA TRBJ1-5 TRBV6-6 NA CASSYTQGNANQPQHF TGTGCCAGCAGTTACACCCAGGGGAATGCCAATCAGCCCCAGCATTTT
NA TRBJ1-1 TRBV27 NA CASSSRGITEAFF TGTGCCAGCAGTAGCCGAGGAATCACTGAAGCTTTCTTT
NA TRBJ1-3 TRBV12-3/TRBV12-4 NA CASSRNTIYF TGTGCCAGCAGCAGAAACACCATATATTTT
once TRBJ1-6 TRBV19 TRBD1 CASNPGQGNSPLHF TGTGCCAGTAACCCGGGACAGGGTAATTCACCCCTCCACTTT
NA TRBJ2-5 TRBV2 TRBD2 CASSPWTSGNKETQYF TGTGCCAGCAGTCCTTGGACTAGCGGGAACAAAGAGACCCAGTACTTC